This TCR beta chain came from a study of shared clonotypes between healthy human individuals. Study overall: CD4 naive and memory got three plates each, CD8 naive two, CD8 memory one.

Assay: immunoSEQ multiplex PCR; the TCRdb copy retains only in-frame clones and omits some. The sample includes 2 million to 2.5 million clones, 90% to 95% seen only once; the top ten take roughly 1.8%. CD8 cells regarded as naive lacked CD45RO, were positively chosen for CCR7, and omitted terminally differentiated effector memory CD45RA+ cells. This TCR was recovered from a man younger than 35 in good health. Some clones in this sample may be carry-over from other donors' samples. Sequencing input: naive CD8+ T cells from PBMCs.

CDR3 loop: CASSQGRGTHYEQYF. The DNA of the CDR3 is TGCGCCAGCAGCCAGGGGCGCGGGACTCACTACGAGCAGTACTTC. The chain couples TRBV4-3 to TRBJ2-5, with D perhaps matching TRBD2 (6 bases). Judging by the DNA end, TRBJ2-7 fits better; the J call may be wrong. The germline V gene encodes CDR1 LGHNA and CDR2 YSLEER. This CDR3 region has 15 residues.